Listed below are T cell receptor beta chains from one sample, sequenced in a study of glioma-infiltrating T cells. One entry per CDR3 protein, called by TCRdb with MiXCR from the multiplex PCR reads. The data contain 150,000 to 200,000 distinct CDR3 sequences, 32% of them singletons. The sequenced sample consisted of glioma tissue, nonneoplastic brain tissue, or PBMCs (not recorded which). These receptors were collected from a human donor with low-grade glioma or glioblastoma, undergoing nonglioma brain surgery, or in good health (not recorded which). CDR3s include the opening cysteine and the closing phenylalanine or tryptophan. The D gene is left open where the match is weak. Clone size, where shown, is once, few, many, or a class for clones that have expanded.

V gene	J gene	clone size	D gene	CDR3 DNA	CDR3 protein
TRBV20-1	TRBJ2-7	many	.	TGCAGTGCTAGAGGCCTTGGGGGAGGGGGGTACGAGCAGTACTTC	CSARGLGGGGYEQYF
TRBV27	TRBJ2-7	many	TRBD1	TGTGCCAGCAGCCCAGGACAGGGAACCTACGAGCAGTACTTC	CASSPGQGTYEQYF
TRBV28	TRBJ2-1	.	.	TGTGCCACCATACTCCGAGGGAGCCCCTACAATGAGCAGTTCTTC	CATILRGSPYNEQFF
TRBV29-1	TRBJ2-5	.	TRBD1	TGCAGCGTTAATCAGGGGGTCCAAGAGACCCAGTACTTC	CSVNQGVQETQYF
TRBV4-1	TRBJ2-4	many	.	TGCGCCAGCAGCCAGGTGGGACAATTAGCCAAAAACATTCAGTACTTC	CASSQVGQLAKNIQYF
TRBV7-9	TRBJ1-5	few	TRBD1	TGTGCCAGCAGTGCTCTCGGACAGGGCAATCAGCCCCAGCATTTT	CASSALGQGNQPQHF
TRBV27	TRBJ1-2	.	TRBD1	TGTTCCAGCATTTTATTGGGACAGAACTATGGCTACACCTTC	CSSILLGQNYGYTF
TRBV15	TRBJ1-5	.	.	TGTGCCAGCAACCGGCAGGGTAGCAATCAGCCCCAGCATTTT	CASNRQGSNQPQHF
TRBV30	TRBJ1-3	.	.	TGTGCCTGGAGAGGACAGTCTAGCTCTGGAAACACCATATATTTT	CAWRGQSSSGNTIYF
TRBV24-1	TRBJ2-1	many	.	TGTGCCACCAGTGATTCCAGCCTAAATGAGCAGTTCTTC	CATSDSSLNEQFF
TRBV6-2/TRBV6-3	TRBJ1-5	many	TRBD1	TGTGCCAGCAGCCACTCGGTGAGACAGGGGGGAAGTCAGCCCCAGCATTTT	CASSHSVRQGGSQPQHF
TRBV7-6	TRBJ2-1	few	.	TGTGCCAGCAGCTTAGTAGTAAAACTTGGAAATGAGCAGTTCTTC	CASSLVVKLGNEQFF
TRBV4-2	TRBJ1-1	few	.	TGTGCCAGCAGCCAGGCTGGGCAGGGGAGGACTGAAGCTTTCTTT	CASSQAGQGRTEAFF
TRBV10-3	TRBJ1-5	many	.	TGTGCCACCGTTGACGTACTCAATCAGCCCCAGCATTTT	CATVDVLNQPQHF